This entry features one T cell receptor (beta chain) sequence. Its antigen is currently unknown. Healthy bone marrow donors made up the cohort. This entry belongs to a study of cytomegalovirus exposure and HLA in healthy donors. Turning to the study itself: The study's early data release held about 77 million unique TCRs from HLA-typed donors. Study-wide findings and caveats: Equally common other TCR beta chains were less clonally expanded than HLA-associated ones, a later analysis found. A link between a missense DCLRE1C variant and TCR beta V- and J-gene trimming emerged from a later analysis.

PCR employed 60 Vbeta and 13 Jbeta primers. Profiling relied on immunoSEQ multiplex PCR, and the TCRdb table lists in-frame clones only, not all of them. This sample's table has about 170,000 clones. The CDR3 length is 14 residues. Germline values: CDR1 SGHDT, CDR2 YYEEEE. Trimming stripped 3 bases from V and 3 bases from J, with 9 bases between. The chain links TRBV5-6 to TRBJ2-2; D uncertain. The TCR was taken from a woman between 18 and 29 years old in good health and CMV-seropositive. The sequenced sample was PBMCs. This chain's CDR3 is CASSSRIYTGELFF. DNA for the CDR3: TGTGCCAGCAGCTCGAGGATCTACACCGGGGAGCTGTTTTTT.